This T cell receptor beta chain was captured in a study of spatial heterogeneity in lung cancer (dated by TCRdb to between 2018 and 2021). Turning to the overall study: Beta-chain transcripts were consistently detected in greater numbers than alpha-chain transcripts, which likely reflected higher beta-chain transcript abundance. In non-small cell lung cancer, the study quantitatively compared TCR alpha and beta repertoires across several tumor regions, matched nontumor lung, and blood. Nonsynonymous mutation counts, determined by whole-exome sequencing of tumor tissue, were related to TCR repertoire features. Both alpha and beta chains were TCR-sequenced in samples taken at surgery, namely 220 tumor regions, roughly 64 matched nontumor lung samples and just over 55 PBMC samples. In tumor regions, TCR transcript counts showed a strong correlation with a T cell transcriptional module score from matched bulk RNA-seq. In the raw uncorrected reads, each unique combination of TCR and UMI appeared more than ten times on average. Here is what the overall study found, with its caveats: A correlation was observed between the number of expanded intratumoral alpha and beta TCRs and the tumor nonsynonymous mutation count. Estimated TCR-seq coverage of tumor T cells was only about 7.2% for alpha chains and about 13% for beta chains. Counts of ubiquitous and regional expanded TCRs correlated with counts of ubiquitous and regional nonsynonymous mutations, respectively. Confirming at a functional level the hypothesis that regional TCRs recognize regional mutations was considered to require additional single-cell paired TCR alpha and beta sequencing.

The time point tag for this specimen amounts to: sample taken at primary tumor resection. Samples were obtained from 65 to 90 patients with early-stage, untreated non-small cell lung cancer from the lung TRACERx cohort. TCR sequencing used whole RNA extracted from tumor and nontumor lung tissue, or from cryopreserved PBMC samples, without cell sorting. Only patients for whom sufficient RNA was available from at least two tumor regions were selected for TCR sequencing. Before selection, tumor and adjacent nontumor lung specimens were reviewed by a lung pathologist. The CDR3 has 12 amino acids, counting the end cysteine and phenylalanine. The retained sequence is limited to the CDR3, 36 bases, with the frame set at the first base. V loses 4 bases of germline sequence and J loses 7 bases, and the interval between the two ends is 11 bases. CDR1 LGHDT and CDR2 YNNKEL are derived from the germline V gene (reference sequence).

The sample holds many counts of this clonotype. Its antigen is not yet known. No base quality values were provided; no much bigger clone lies one nucleotide off. This beta chain represents an off-target read in a library built for alpha chains; its size is of limited meaning. Library construction relied on 5' RACE. The run used a NextSeq 500. In the TCR library protocol, a unique molecular identifier was attached to each TCR cDNA molecule so that PCR and sequencing errors could be corrected. The original pipeline was this. TCR identification, UMI-based error correction and CDR3 extraction were performed with Decombinator tools. TCRs above a frequency of 2 per 1,000, corresponding to the top 1% of the tumor frequency distribution, were defined as expanded. Expanded tumor TCRs statistically deemed absent (corrected P<0.05) from at least one tumor region were classed as regional, and all other expanded tumor TCRs were classed as ubiquitous. Renyi diversity was calculated using the R vegan package after each repertoire was subsampled 100 times to 5,000 TCRs. CDR3 similarity networks were built from amino acid triplet string-kernel similarity, with CDR3s being connected when pairwise similarity was above 0.82. TCRdb's own reprocessing of the public reads used fastp at Q25 and MiXCR and kept productive beta chains. Every distinct CDR3 protein forms one entry, paired with its most common genes and DNA. The V and J calls follow TCRdb's processing rather than the paper's. This sample lists some 15,000 distinct CDR3 sequences; approximately 4.5% were detected once. In total, the top ten clones hold around 20% of the sample.

The V gene is TRBV3-1 and the J gene is TRBJ2-7, and possibly TRBD2, on 5 matching bases. This sequence was found in a female donor with early-stage non-small cell lung cancer. This specimen consisted of lung tumor tissue, obtained at surgery. This receptor carries the CDR3 CASSLTRREQYF. The DNA sequence is TGTGCCAGCAGCCTAACTAGGAGAGAGCAGTACTTC.